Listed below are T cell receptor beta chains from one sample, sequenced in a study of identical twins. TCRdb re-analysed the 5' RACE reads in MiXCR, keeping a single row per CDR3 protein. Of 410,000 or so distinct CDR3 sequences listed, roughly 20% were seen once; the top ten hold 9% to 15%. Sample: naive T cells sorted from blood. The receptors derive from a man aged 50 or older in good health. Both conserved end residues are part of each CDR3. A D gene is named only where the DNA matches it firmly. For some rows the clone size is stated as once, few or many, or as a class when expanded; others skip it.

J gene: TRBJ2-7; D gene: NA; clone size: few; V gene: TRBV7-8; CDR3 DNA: TGTGCCAGCAGCTCGGGACGGATCACCACCTACGAGCAGTACTTC; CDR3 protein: CASSSGRITTYEQYF
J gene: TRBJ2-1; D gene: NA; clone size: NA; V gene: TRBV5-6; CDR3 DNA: TGTGCCAGCAGCTTCTGGAAAAGCTCCTACAATGAGCAGTTCTTC; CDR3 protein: CASSFWKSSYNEQFF
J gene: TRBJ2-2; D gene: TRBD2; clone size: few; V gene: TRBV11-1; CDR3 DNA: TGTGCCAGCAGCTTACCTGAATTAGCGGGAGGGCCCCCCACCGGGGAGCTGTTTTTT; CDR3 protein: CASSLPELAGGPPTGELFF
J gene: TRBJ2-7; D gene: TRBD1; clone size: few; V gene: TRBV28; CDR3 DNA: TGTGCCAGCAGTGACCGGGACAGGGGTTCCTACGAGCAGTACTTC; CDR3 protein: CASSDRDRGSYEQYF
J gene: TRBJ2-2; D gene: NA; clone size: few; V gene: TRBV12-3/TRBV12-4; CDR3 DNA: TGTGCCAGCAGAACCCGGGACTTTCCCGGGGAGCTGTTTTTT; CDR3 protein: CASRTRDFPGELFF
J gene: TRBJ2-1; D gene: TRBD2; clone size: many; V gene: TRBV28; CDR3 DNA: TGTGCCAGCAGTTTCCTTCCCAATCTAGGACTAGCTGCTTACTCCTACAATGAGCAGTTCTTC; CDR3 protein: CASSFLPNLGLAAYSYNEQFF
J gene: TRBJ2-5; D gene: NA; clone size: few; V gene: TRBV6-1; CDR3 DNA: TGTGCCAGCAGCAAAGCCCAGGGGATGCTCCAAGAGACCCAGTACTTC; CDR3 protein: CASSKAQGMLQETQYF
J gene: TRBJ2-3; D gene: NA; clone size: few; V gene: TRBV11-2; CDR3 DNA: TGTGCCAGCAGCTCCGACCCACCAGATACGCAGTATTTT; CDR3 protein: CASSSDPPDTQYF
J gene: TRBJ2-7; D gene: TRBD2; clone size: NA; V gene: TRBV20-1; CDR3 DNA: TGCAGTGCTAAACTAGCGGGAGCCCACGAGCAGTACTTC; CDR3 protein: CSAKLAGAHEQYF
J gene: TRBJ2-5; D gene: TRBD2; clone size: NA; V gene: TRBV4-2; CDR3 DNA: TGTGCCAGCAGCCAAGAGTCCGGGACTAGCGACCAAGAGACCCAGTACTTC; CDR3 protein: CASSQESGTSDQETQYF
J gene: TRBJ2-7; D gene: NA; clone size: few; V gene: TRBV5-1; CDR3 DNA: TGCGCCAGCAGACCGGGGCCACAGGCCTACGAGCAGTACTTC; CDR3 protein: CASRPGPQAYEQYF
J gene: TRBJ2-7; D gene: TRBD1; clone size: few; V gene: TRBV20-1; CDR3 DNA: TGCAGTGCTAGAGATAACAGGGGGACGGAGGAGCAGTACTTC; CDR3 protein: CSARDNRGTEEQYF
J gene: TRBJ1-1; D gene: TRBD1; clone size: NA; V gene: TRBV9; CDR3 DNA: TGTGCCAGCAGCTCTCGGACAGGGACCACTGAAGCTTTCTTT; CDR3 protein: CASSSRTGTTEAFF
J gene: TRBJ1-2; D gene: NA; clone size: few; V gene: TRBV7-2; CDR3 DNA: TGTGCCAGCAGCTTAGAAGGGGATGCTAACTATGGCTACACCTTC; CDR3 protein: CASSLEGDANYGYTF
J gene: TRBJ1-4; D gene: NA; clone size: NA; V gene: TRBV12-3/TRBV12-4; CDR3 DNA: TGTGCCAGCAGTTTAAGTCTACCTCCATCTTACTTT; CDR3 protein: CASSLSLPPSYF
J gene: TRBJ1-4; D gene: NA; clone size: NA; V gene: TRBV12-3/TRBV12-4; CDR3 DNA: TGTGCCAGCAGTTTTTACGAAAAACTGTTTTTT; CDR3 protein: CASSFYEKLFF
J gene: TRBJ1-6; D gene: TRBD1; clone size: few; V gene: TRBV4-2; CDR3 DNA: TGTGCCAGCAGCCCCTTAGAGAGCAGGGGGTCACCCCTCCACTTT; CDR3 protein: CASSPLESRGSPLHF
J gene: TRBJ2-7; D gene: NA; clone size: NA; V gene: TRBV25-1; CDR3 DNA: TGTGCCAGCAGTGAATACGCCGCGGAAACCTACGAGCAGTACTTC; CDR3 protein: CASSEYAAETYEQYF
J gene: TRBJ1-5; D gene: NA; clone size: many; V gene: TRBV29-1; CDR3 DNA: TGCAGCGCGGCCGGTGGCGGCAATCAGCCCCAGCATTTT; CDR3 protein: CSAAGGGNQPQHF
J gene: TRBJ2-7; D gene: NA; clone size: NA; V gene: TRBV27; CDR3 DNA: TGTGCCAGCAGCGCACAGGGTTTGGTCTACGAGCAGTACTTC; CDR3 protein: CASSAQGLVYEQYF
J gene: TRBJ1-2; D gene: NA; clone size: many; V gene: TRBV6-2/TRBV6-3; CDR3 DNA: TGTGCCGGCTCAGAGGACAACTATGGCTACACCTTC; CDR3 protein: CAGSEDNYGYTF
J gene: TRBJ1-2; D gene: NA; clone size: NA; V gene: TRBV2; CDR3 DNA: TGTGCCAGCAGTCCTGGGAGCCTCTATGGCTACACCTTC; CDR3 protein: CASSPGSLYGYTF
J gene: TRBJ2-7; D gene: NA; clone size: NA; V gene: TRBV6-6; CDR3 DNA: TGTGCCAGCAGTTACTCAAACTACGAGCAGTACTTC; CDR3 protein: CASSYSNYEQYF
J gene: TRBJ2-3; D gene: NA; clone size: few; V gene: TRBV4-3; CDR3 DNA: TGCGCCAGCAGCCAGGACCGCTCCACAGATACGCAGTATTTT; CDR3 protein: CASSQDRSTDTQYF
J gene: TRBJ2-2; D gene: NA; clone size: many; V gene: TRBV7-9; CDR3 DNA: TGTGCCAGCAGCCTTTTTATTACCGGGGAGCTGTTTTTT; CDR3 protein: CASSLFITGELFF
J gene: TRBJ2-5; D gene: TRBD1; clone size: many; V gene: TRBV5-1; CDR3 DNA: TGCGCCAGCAGCTTGACCCAGACAGGGAAGGGAGAGACCCAGTACTTC; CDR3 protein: CASSLTQTGKGETQYF
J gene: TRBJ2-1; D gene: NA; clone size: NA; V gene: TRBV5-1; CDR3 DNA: TGCGCCAGCAGCTTGGGGTCAAAGGGTAATGAGCAGTTCTTC; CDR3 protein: CASSLGSKGNEQFF
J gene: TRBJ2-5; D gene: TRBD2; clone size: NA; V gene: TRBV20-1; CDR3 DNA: TGCAGTGGCGGGGCGGGGGGCCAAGAGACCCAGTACTTC; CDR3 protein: CSGGAGGQETQYF
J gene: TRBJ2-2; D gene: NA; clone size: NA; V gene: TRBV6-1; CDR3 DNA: TGTGCCAGCAGTGTAGTGATGGCTAACACCGGGGAGCTGTTTTTT; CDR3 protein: CASSVVMANTGELFF
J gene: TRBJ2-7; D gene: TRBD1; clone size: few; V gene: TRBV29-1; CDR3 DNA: TGCAGCGCCGCAGGGGGCCTACACGAGCAGTACTTC; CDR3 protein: CSAAGGLHEQYF
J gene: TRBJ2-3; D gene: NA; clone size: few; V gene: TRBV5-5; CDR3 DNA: TGTGCCAGCAGCTTGCGGTTGAGCACAGATACGCAGTATTTT; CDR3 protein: CASSLRLSTDTQYF
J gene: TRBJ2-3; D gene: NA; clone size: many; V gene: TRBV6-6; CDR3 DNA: TGTGCCAGCACAAGCGGAACAGATACGCAGTATTTT; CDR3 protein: CASTSGTDTQYF
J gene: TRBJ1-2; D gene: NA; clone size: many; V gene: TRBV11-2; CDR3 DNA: TGTGCCAGCAGCCCGCTGCGGCAGGGAGGTTATGGCTACACCTTC; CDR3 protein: CASSPLRQGGYGYTF
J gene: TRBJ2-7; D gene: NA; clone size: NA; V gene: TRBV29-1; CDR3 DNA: TGCAGCGTTGAGGAGGCCTCAGTCGGAGGGCAGTACTTC; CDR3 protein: CSVEEASVGGQYF
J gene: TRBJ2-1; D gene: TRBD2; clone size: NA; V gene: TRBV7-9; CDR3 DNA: TGTGCCAGCAGCCCAGGGACTAGCGGGAGGAGTAATGAGCAGTTCTTC; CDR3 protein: CASSPGTSGRSNEQFF
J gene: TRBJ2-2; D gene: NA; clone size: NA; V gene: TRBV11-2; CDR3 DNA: TGTGCCAGCAGCTTCGTTCAGTCGGAGCTGTTTTTT; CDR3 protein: CASSFVQSELFF
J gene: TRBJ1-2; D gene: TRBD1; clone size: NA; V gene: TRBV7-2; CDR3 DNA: TGTGCCAGCAGCTTAGCGCGGACAGGGGTAGGAGGCTACCCCTTC; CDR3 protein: CASSLARTGVGGYPF
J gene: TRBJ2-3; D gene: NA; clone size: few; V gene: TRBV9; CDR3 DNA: TGTGCCAGCAGCGTAGCTACTGGAGCTGTCGGAGATACGCAGTATTTT; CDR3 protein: CASSVATGAVGDTQYF
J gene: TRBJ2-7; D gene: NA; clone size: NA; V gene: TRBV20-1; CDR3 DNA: TGCAGTGCTAGACGCGCTTTGGAGTACGAGCAGTACTTC; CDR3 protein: CSARRALEYEQYF
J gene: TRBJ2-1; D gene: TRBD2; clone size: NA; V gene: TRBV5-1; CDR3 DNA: TGCGCCAGCAGCTTGCGGGCGGGGGGCTGGAATGAGCAGTTCTTC; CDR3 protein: CASSLRAGGWNEQFF
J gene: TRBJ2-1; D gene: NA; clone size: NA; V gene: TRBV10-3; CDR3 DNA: TGTGCCATCAGTGAGGGGGTAGCGGTTAATAGGGTGGACAATGAGCAGTTCTTC; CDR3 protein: CAISEGVAVNRVDNEQFF
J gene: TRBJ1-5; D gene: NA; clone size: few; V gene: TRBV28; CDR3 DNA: TGTGCCAGCATGGGACGGATGAATCAGCCCCAGCATTTT; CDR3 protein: CASMGRMNQPQHF
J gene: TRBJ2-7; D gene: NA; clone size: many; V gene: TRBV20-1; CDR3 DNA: TGCAGTGCCGCTCCGGACGGCCGCTCCTACGAGCAGTACTTC; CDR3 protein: CSAAPDGRSYEQYF
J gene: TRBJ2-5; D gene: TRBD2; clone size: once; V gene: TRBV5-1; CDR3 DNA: TGCGCCAGCAGCTCGCCGGGACTAGCGGGGGAGATCCAAGAGACCCAGTACTTC; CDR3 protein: CASSSPGLAGEIQETQYF
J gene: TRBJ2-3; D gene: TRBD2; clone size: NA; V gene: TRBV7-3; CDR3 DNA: TGTGCCAGCAGCACAGGCGTGGCGGGAGGGCCTTTAGATACGCAGTATTTT; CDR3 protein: CASSTGVAGGPLDTQYF
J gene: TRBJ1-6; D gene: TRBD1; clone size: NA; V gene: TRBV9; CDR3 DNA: TGTGCCAGCAGCGCTACAGGGGGAAATTCACCCCTCCACTTT; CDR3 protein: CASSATGGNSPLHF
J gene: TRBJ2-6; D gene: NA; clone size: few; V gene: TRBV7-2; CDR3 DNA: TGTGCCAGCAGCACGCGGTTGGGCTCCCCTGGGGCCAACGTCCTGACTTTC; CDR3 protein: CASSTRLGSPGANVLTF
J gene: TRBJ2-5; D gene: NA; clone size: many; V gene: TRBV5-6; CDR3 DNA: TGTGCCAGCAGCTTTGGGACTGGAGGGGAGACCCAGTACTTC; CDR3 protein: CASSFGTGGETQYF
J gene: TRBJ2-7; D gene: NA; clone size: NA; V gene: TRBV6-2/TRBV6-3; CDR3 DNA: TGTGCCAGCCTAGGGCCACATAGCTCCTACGAGCAGTACTTC; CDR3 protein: CASLGPHSSYEQYF
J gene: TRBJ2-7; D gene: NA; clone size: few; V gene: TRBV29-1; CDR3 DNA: TGCAGCGGCCGGGACGCCTACGAGCAGTACTTC; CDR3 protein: CSGRDAYEQYF
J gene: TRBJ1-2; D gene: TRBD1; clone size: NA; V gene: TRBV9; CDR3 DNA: TGTGCCAGCAGCGTAGCGGGGACAGGGGAAGGCTACACCTTC; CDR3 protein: CASSVAGTGEGYTF
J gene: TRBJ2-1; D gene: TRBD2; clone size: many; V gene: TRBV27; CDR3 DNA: TGTGCCAGTTGGGGGGGAGAGCGCTACAATGAGCAGTTCTTC; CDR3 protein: CASWGGERYNEQFF
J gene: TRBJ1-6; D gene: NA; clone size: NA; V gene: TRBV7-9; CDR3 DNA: TGTGCCAGCAGCTCTACTGGGGGGGGAACACCCCTCCACTTT; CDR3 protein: CASSSTGGGTPLHF